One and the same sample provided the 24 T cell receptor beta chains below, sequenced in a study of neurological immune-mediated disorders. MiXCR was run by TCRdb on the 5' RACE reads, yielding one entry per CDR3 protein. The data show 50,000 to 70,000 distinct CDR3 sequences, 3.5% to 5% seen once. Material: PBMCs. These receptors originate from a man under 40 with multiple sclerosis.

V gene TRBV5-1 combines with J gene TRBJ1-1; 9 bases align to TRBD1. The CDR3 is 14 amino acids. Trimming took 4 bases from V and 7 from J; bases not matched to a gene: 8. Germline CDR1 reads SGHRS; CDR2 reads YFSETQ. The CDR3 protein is CASSPWTGEVEAFF. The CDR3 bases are TGCGCCAGCAGCCCCTGGACAGGGGAGGTTGAAGCTTTCTTT.

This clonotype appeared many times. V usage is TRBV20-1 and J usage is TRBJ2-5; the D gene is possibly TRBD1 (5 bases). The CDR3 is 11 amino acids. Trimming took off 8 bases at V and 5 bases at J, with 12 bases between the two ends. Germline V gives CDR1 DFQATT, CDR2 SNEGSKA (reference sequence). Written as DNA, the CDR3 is TGCAGTTGGGGCCTTGCGGAGACCCAGTACTTC. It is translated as CSWGLAETQYF.

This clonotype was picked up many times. CDR3 DNA: TGCGCCAGCAGCCAGAGACAGGGTCACGAGCAGTACTTC. Its protein is CASSQRQGHEQYF. The chain employs TRBV4-1 and TRBJ2-7; 7 bases agree with TRBD1. CDR1 and CDR2 (germline): MGHRA, YSYEKL. V gave up 3 bases and J gave up 5 bases; unmatched junction bases: 4. The CDR3 has 13 amino acids.

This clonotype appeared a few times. As DNA, the CDR3 is TGTGCCAGCATCCGAAGCCTTCGAGTTTACTTCTTT. This translates into CASIRSLRVYFF. The gene calls are TRBV2 and TRBJ1-1; no clear D. The CDR3 runs to 12 residues. V was clipped by 7 bases and J by 14 bases, with 20 bases between them. Germline V gene lookup returns CDR1 SNHLY and CDR2 FYNNEI.

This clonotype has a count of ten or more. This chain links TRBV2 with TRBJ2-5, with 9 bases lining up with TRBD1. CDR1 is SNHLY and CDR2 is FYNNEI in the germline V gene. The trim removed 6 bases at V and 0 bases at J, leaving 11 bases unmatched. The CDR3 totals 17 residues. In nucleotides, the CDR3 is TGTGCCAGCAGCGCTAGTCCGGGACAGGGAGACCAAGAGACCCAGTACTTC. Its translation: CASSASPGQGDQETQYF. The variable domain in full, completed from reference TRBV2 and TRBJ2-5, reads EPEVTQTPSHQVTQMGQEVILRCVPISNHLYFYWYRQILGQKVEFLVSFYNNEISEKSEIFDDQFSVERPDGSNFTLKIRSTKLEDSAMYFCASSASPGQGDQETQYFGPGTRLLVL.

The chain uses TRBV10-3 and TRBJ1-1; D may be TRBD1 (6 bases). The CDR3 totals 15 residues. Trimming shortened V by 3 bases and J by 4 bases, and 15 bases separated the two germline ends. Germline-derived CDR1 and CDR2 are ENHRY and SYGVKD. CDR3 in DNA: TGTGCCATCAGTGACGGGAAAACCAGGGGCACTGAAGCTTTCTTT. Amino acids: CAISDGKTRGTEAFF.

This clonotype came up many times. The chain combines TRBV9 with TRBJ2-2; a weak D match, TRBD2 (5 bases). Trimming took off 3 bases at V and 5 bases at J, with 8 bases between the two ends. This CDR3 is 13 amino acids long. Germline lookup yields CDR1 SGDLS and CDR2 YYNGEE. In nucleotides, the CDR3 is TGTGCCAGCAGCGCGAGGGTGACCGGGGAGCTGTTTTTT. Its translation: CASSARVTGELFF. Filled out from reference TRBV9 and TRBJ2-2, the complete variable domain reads DSGVTQTPKHLITATGQRVTLRCSPRSGDLSVYWYQQSLDQGLQFLIQYYNGEERAKGNILERFSAQQFPDLHSELNLSSLELGDSALYFCASSARVTGELFFGEGSRLTVL.

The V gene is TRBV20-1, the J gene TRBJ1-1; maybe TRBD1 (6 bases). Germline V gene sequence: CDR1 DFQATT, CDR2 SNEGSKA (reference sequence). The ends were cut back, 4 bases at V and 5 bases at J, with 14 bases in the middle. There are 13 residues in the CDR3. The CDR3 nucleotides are TGCAGTGCTAAGCATGTAGGGGGGACTGAAGCTTTCTTT. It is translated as CSAKHVGGTEAFF.

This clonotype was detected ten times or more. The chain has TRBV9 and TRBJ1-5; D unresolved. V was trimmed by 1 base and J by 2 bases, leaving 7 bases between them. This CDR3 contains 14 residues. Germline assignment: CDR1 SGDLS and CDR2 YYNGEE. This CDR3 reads CASSVSGGNQPQHF. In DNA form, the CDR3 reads TGTGCCAGCAGCGTATCTGGGGGCAATCAGCCCCAGCATTTT. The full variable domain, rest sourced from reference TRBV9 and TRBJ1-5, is DSGVTQTPKHLITATGQRVTLRCSPRSGDLSVYWYQQSLDQGLQFLIQYYNGEERAKGNILERFSAQQFPDLHSELNLSSLELGDSALYFCASSVSGGNQPQHFGDGTRLSIL.

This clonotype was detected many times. The CDR3 is CAIGASSYEQYV. The CDR3 coding sequence is TGTGCCATCGGGGCTAGCTCCTACGAGCAGTACGTC. This chain uses TRBV10-3 with TRBJ2-7; D may be TRBD1 (5 bases). The ends were cut back, 8 bases at V and 0 bases at J, with 8 bases in the middle. Germline lookup yields CDR1 ENHRY and CDR2 SYGVKD. The CDR3 has 12 amino acids.

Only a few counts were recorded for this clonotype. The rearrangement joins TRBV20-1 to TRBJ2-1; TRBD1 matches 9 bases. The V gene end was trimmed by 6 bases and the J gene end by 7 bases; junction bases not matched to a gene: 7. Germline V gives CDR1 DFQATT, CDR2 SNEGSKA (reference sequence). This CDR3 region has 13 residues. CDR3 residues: CSAPGQGRNEQFF. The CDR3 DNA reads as TGCAGTGCCCCAGGACAGGGGAGGAATGAGCAGTTCTTC.

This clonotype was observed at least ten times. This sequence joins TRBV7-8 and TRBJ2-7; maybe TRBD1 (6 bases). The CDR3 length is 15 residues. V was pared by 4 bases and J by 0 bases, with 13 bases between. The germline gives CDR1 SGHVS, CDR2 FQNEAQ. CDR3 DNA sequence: TGTGCCAGCAGCTCATCCCGGGACACCTCCTACGAGCAGTACTTC. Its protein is CASSSSRDTSYEQYF.

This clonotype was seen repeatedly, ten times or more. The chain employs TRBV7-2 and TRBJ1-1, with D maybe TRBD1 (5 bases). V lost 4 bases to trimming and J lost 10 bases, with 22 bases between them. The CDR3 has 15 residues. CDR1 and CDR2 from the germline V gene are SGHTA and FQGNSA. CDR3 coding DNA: TGTGCCAGCAGCTCCGGGGGATATCTAGCGGGTGGAGCTTTCTTT. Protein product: CASSSGGYLAGGAFF.

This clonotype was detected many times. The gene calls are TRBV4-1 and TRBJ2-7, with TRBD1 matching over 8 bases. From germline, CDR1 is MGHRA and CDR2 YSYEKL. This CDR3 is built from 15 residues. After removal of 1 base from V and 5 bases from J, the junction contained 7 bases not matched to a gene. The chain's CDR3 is CASSQGTGPFDEQYF. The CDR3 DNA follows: TGCGCCAGCAGCCAAGGGACAGGGCCGTTCGACGAGCAGTACTTC.

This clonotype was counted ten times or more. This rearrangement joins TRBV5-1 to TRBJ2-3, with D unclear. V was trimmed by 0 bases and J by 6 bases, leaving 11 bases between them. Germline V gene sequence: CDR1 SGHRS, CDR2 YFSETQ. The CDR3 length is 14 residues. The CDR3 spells CASSLGMATDTQYF. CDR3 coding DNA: TGCGCCAGCAGCTTGGGTATGGCTACGGATACGCAGTATTTT.

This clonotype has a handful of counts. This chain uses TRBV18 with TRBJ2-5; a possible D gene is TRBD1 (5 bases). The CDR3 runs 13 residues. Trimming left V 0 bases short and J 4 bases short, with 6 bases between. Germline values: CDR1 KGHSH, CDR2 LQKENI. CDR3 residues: CASSPPQGETQYF. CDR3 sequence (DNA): TGTGCCAGCTCACCACCGCAGGGAGAGACCCAGTACTTC.

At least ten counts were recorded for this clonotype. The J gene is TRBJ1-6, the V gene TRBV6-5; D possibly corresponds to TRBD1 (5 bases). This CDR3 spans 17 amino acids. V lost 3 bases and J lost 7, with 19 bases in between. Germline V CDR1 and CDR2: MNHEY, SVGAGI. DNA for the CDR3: TGTGCCAGCAGTTATATCGCTGGGGCAGAACAGAATTCACCCCTCCACTTT. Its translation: CASSYIAGAEQNSPLHF.

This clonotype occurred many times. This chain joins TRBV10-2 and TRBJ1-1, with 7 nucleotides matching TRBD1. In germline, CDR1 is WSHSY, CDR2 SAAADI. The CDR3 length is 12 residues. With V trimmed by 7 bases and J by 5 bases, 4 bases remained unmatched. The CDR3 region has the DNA TGCGCCAGCAAACAGGGGAGGACTGAAGCTTTCTTT. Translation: CASKQGRTEAFF.

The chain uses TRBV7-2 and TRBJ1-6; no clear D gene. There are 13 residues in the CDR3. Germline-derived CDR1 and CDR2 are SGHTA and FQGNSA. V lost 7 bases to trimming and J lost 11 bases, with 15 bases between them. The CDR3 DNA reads TGTGCCAGCACAGCTTACGGCCGTCCACCCCTCCACTTT. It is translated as CASTAYGRPPLHF.

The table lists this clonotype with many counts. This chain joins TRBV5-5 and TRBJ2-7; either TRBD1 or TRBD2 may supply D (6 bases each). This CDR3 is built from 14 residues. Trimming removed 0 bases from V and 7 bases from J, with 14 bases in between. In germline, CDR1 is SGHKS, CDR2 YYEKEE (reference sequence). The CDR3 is CASSLASGAGEQYV. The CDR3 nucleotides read TGTGCCAGCAGCTTGGCCTCAGGGGCGGGGGAGCAGTACGTC.

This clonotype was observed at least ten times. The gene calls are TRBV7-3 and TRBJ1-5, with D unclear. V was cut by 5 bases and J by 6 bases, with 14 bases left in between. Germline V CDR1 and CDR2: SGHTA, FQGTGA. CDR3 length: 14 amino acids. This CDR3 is CASSPPVTLQPQHF. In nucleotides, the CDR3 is TGTGCCAGCAGCCCACCAGTAACCCTTCAGCCCCAGCATTTT.

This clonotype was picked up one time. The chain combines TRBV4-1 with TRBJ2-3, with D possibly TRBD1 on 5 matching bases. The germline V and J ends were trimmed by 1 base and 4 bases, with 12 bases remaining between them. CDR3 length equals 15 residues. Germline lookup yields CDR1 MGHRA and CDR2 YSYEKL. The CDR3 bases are TGCGCCAGCAGCCAAGTCGACAGTTTTTCAGATACGCAGTATTTT. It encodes CASSQVDSFSDTQYF.

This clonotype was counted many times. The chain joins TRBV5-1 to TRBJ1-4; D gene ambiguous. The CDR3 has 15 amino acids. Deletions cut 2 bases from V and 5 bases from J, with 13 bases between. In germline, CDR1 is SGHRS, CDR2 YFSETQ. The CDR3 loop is CASSFSPLGNEKLFF. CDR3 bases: TGCGCCAGCAGCTTCTCCCCACTTGGAAATGAAAAACTGTTTTTT. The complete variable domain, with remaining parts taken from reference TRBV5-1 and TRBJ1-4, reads KAGVTQTPRYLIKTRGQQVTLSCSPISGHRSVSWYQQTPGQGLQFLFEYFSETQRNKGNFPGRFSGRQFSNSRSEMNVSTLELGDSALYLCASSFSPLGNEKLFFGSGTQLSVL.

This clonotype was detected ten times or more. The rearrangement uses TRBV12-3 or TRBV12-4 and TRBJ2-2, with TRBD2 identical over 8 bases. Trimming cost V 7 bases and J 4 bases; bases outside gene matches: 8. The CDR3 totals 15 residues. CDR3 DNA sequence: TGTGCCAGCAAGTATCGGGGGGGCCCCACCGGGGAGCTGTTTTTT. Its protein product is CASKYRGGPTGELFF.